This TCR beta chain was retrieved from a study of T cell repertoires in cytomegalovirus infection. The overall study: CMV infection plus the matching HLA type was flagged by public TCR beta signatures.

Notes on this clonotype: The antigen is not known.

Overall study findings and caveats: Ex vivo, HLA-C-restricted CMV-specific TCR beta clonotypes prevailed over the rest of the response. Individuals carrying CMV plus the relevant HLA were identified by cumulative frequency of public TCR beta families.

V was pared by 1 base and J by 0 bases, with 7 bases between. The CDR3 runs 14 residues. TCRdb independently ran MiXCR on the reads; one entry per CDR3 protein. The sample yields 650,000 to 900,000 distinct CDR3 sequences, almost 30% seen once. This sample comprised cultured CD8+ T cells from PBMCs, obtained from culture after CMV antigen stimulation. This receptor was obtained from a human donor in good health (CMV status not recorded). Some clones in this sample may be carry-over from other donors' samples. The V gene is TRBV12-3 or TRBV12-4, the J gene TRBJ2-7; TRBD1 might be the D (5 bases). The CDR3 sequence is CASSLGGPSYEQYV. The DNA of the CDR3 is TGTGCCAGCAGTTTAGGGGGCCCCTCCTACGAGCAGTACGTC.